The rows below give T cell receptor beta chains drawn from one sample of a study of blood T cell repertoires in COVID-19. Repertoires were generated with immunoSEQ multiplex PCR, while TCRdb's copy carries only in-frame clones and drops some. The sample contains about 310,000 clones, around 92% of which appear only once. The sample consisted of PBMCs or T cells enriched from blood (not recorded which). Source of these receptors: a woman under 40 who had recovered from COVID-19. Each CDR3 is given with its conserved first and last residue. Fields, in order: J gene, V gene, D gene, clone size, CDR3 DNA, CDR3 protein. D genes are given only for firm matches. The listing skips clone size in some rows; elsewhere it reads once, few, many or a size class.

TRBJ1-1	TRBV28	.	.	TGTGCCAGCAGCACCTGGGGGGCGGGGGGCAACACTGAAGCTTTCTTT	CASSTWGAGGNTEAFF
TRBJ2-1	TRBV10-3	.	.	TGTGCCACAACCGGGCGGGTCACCTACAATGAGCAGTTCTTC	CATTGRVTYNEQFF
TRBJ2-2	TRBV4-2	.	.	TGTGCCAGCAGCCAAGCCCTCGTACGTGGCGGGTACACCGGGGAGCTGTTTTTT	CASSQALVRGGYTGELFF
TRBJ1-2	TRBV21-1	.	.	TGTGCCAGCAGCAAAGAGGACAGTTGCCCAAACTATGGCTACACCTTC	CASSKEDSCPNYGYTF
TRBJ1-1	TRBV5-8	.	.	TGTGCCAGCAGCTCATATGGCGGGCCCATGAACACTGAAGCTTTCTTT	CASSSYGGPMNTEAFF
TRBJ1-4	TRBV19	TRBD1	.	TGTGCCAGTATGCGGACAGGGGACGAAAAACTGTTTTTT	CASMRTGDEKLFF
TRBJ2-7	TRBV29-1	TRBD2	.	TGCAGCGTAGAGACTAGCGGGAGCACCTACGAGCAGTACTTC	CSVETSGSTYEQYF
TRBJ2-3	TRBV9	.	once	TGTGCCAGCAGCGTAGCGGGGGATACGCAGTATTTT	CASSVAGDTQYF
TRBJ2-5	TRBV6-4	TRBD1	.	TGTGCCAGCAGTGACGAGGCAGGGGGCTCTGAGACCCAGTACTTC	CASSDEAGGSETQYF
TRBJ2-1	TRBV27	.	.	TGTGCCAGCAGTTTTGCTTGGACAGACAATGAGCAGTTCTTC	CASSFAWTDNEQFF
TRBJ1-1	TRBV7-2	TRBD1	.	TGTGCCAGCAGCCCGTTGACAGGGGGGAACACTGAAGCTTTCTTT	CASSPLTGGNTEAFF
TRBJ1-1	TRBV5-1	.	.	TGCGCCAGCATCTCCAGGGTAGTTTACACTGAAGCTTTCTTT	CASISRVVYTEAFF
TRBJ2-7	TRBV6-5	.	.	TGTGCCAGCAGTTACCTGGCAGGGACCTACGAGCAGTACTTC	CASSYLAGTYEQYF
TRBJ1-5	TRBV27	TRBD1	once	TGTGCCAGCAGCCCGGGGACAGGGGGCAATCAGCCCCAGCATTTT	CASSPGTGGNQPQHF